This TCR beta chain is from a study of CD8 T cells in Susac syndrome (dated by TCRdb to the late 2010s). For context, the study as a whole: Among the sequenced Susac syndrome patients, about 6 had clinically active disease and roughly eight were in clinical remission. At blood withdrawal, Susac syndrome patients were therapy-naive, treated with corticosteroids (with IVIg additionally given to some), or treated with IVIg alone. The study used repertoire sequencing to test whether antigen drove CD8+ T cell activation and differentiation in Susac syndrome. CD8+ T cell repertoire clonality was compared between about 12 healthy donors, approximately 14 Susac syndrome patients and 15 multiple sclerosis patients.

Peripheral blood CD8+ and CD4+ T cells from healthy donors, Susac syndrome patients and multiple sclerosis patients were profiled by high-throughput TCR beta sequencing. Susac syndrome patients met recently defined diagnostic criteria for definite or probable disease. Bulk CD8+ and CD4+ T cells were purified magnetically by negative isolation, whereas CD8+ TEMRA cells were enriched by FACS. Blood was drawn into EDTA tubes, processed within 24 hours, and PBMCs were isolated by density gradient centrifugation. PBMCs intended for TCR sequencing were cryopreserved in liquid nitrogen and were subsequently thawed in a 37 degrees C water bath. The sorted or isolated CD4+, CD8+ and CD8+ TEMRA cells reached a purity of at least 90%. The germline V gene gives CDR1 as SQVTM and CDR2 as ANQGSEA. Between the V and J ends, shortened by 1 base and 5 bases respectively, the junction contains 15 bases. The CDR3 covers 15 residues, taking in both the cysteine and the phenylalanine. Only CDR3 DNA is held: 45 bases, read in frame from base 1.

Paper-wide results and their limitations: Roughly 15 and five Susac-specific public clones were found in the total CD8+ and CD8+ TEMRA repertoires, respectively. Clonal expansion was observed in Susac syndrome CD8+ repertoires, with the highest expansion in CD8+ TEMRA cells and greater expansion in clinically active than in remitting patients. The number of individuals in the TCR sequencing and HLA analysis was recognized as being relatively small.

Remarks on this clonotype: Its antigen is currently not known. No base quality information exists; no much larger clone differs at one position.

RNA was extracted with the RNeasy kit and about 0.5 to 1 ug was reverse transcribed using random hexamers. The immunoSEQ multiplex PCR assay, which covers 54 Vbeta and 13 Jbeta segments, was used to amplify TCR beta CDR3 regions. PCR amplification bias was corrected using a synthetic template baseline for primer optimization and computational correction. Under the source paper's analysis protocol: Reads were assigned to V, D and J genes according to IMGT and analyzed in immunoSEQ Analyzer, with only productive sequences retained. Clonality was calculated as one minus the Shannon entropy normalized by log2 of the number of productive unique sequences. Public and private clones were assessed among the 100 most prevalent clones of each patient and control. Clones were defined as Susac-specific when absent from the healthy and MS cohorts, from approximately 970 published viral clones and from other ImmuneACCESS disease sequences. Clones were called with MiXCR by TCRdb after fastp trimmed the public reads at Q25, and only in-frame beta chains were retained. Each entry is one CDR3 protein sequence, shown with its most common DNA and genes. What appears here as the V and J calls and clone size reflects TCRdb's work, not the paper's. Across this sample there are around 25,000 distinct CDR3 sequences, with 85% to 95% seen only once. The top ten clonotypes cover 0.55% to 0.7% of the sample.

This receptor chain uses TRBV29-1 and TRBJ2-1; tentative D gene TRBD1, with 6 bases matching. The clonotype was recovered from a human donor with Susac syndrome. The specimen was CD8+ T cells from PBMCs. CDR3 region: CSVEGGQVVNNEQFF. The sequence in DNA is TGCAGCGTTGAAGGGGGGCAGGTGGTCAACAATGAGCAGTTCTTC.